This entry lists 5 T cell receptor beta chains sequenced from one sample in a study of patients and donors after allogeneic stem cell transplantation. MiXCR, applied by TCRdb to the RT-PCR reads, yields one record per CDR3 protein. Among 150,000 to 250,000 distinct CDR3 sequences listed, about 40% were seen once. Sequencing was done on a sample of blood, either unsorted or a sorted T cell fraction (not recorded which). The receptor set was obtained from a human donor who was either an allogeneic HSCT recipient or a stem cell or donor lymphocyte infusion donor (not recorded which). It is not recorded whose cells these are; they may come from a transplant donor.

This clonotype was observed a few times. This rearrangement joins TRBV28 to TRBJ2-2, with D possibly TRBD1 on 5 matching bases. This CDR3 contains 15 residues. CDR1 MDHEN and CDR2 SYDVKM come from the germline V gene. Trimming took 2 bases from V and 4 from J, leaving 11 bases between them. The chain's CDR3 is CASSLAVGVTGELFF. CDR3 coding DNA: TGTGCCAGCAGTTTAGCAGTAGGGGTCACCGGGGAGCTGTTTTTT. The full variable domain, rest sourced from reference TRBV28 and TRBJ2-2, is DVKVTQSSRYLVKRTGEKVFLECVQDMDHENMFWYRQDPGLGLRLIYFSYDVKMKEKGDIPEGYSVSREKKERFSLILESASTNQTSMYLCASSLAVGVTGELFFGEGSRLTVL.

The CDR3 sequence: CASSPGGAPNTEAFF. The CDR3 region has the DNA TGCGCCAGCAGCCCCGGCGGGGCCCCGAACACTGAAGCTTTCTTT. The J gene is TRBJ1-1, the V gene TRBV5-1; tentatively, D is TRBD1 (5 bases). CDR3 length equals 15 residues. V was cut by 4 bases and J by 1 base, with 14 bases left in between. CDR1 and CDR2 from the germline V gene are SGHRS and YFSETQ.

The CDR3 coding sequence is TGTGCCAGCAGTTTCGGGGACAGCTCCTACGAGCAGTACTTC. This sequence encodes CASSFGDSSYEQYF. This chain uses TRBV12-3 or TRBV12-4 with TRBJ2-7; 7 nucleotides agree with TRBD1. The CDR3 has 14 amino acids. The junction had 2 bases not matched to a gene; V was cut back by 3 bases and J by 0 bases.

This clonotype turned up a few times. The chain links TRBV29-1 to TRBJ1-1, with a tentative D call TRBD1 (5 bases). The germline V gene encodes CDR1 SQVTM and CDR2 ANQGSEA. CDR3 length: 16 amino acids. The V end lost 4 bases, the J end lost 5 bases, and 23 bases lay between the germline ends. Here the CDR3 reads CSVAGQALTGGTEAFF. The CDR3 DNA sequence: TGCAGCGTTGCGGGGCAGGCATTAACTGGGGGTACTGAAGCTTTCTTT.

This chain uses TRBV23-1 with TRBJ1-2, with a weak D call TRBD1 (5 bases). TRBV23-1 is known as an ORF, though its function is uncertain. V was clipped by 2 bases and J by 4 bases, with 11 bases between them. The CDR3 runs 14 residues. The CDR3 DNA follows: TGCGCCAGCAGTCAACCTCAGGGAACCTATGGCTACACCTTC. Translating gives CASSQPQGTYGYTF.